The TCR beta chain described here comes from a study of low-dose radiotherapy and immunotherapy resistance in tumors. Study background: Cohort 1 got 0.5 Gy per fraction every 2 weeks, 6.5 Gy in total.

This clonotype was counted at least ten times. Priming of first-strand cDNA relied on TRAV- and TRBV-specific primers (covering alpha and beta chains). TCRs were put through 20 to 25 PCR cycles of amplification with Phusion. A constant-region primer and the V-primer adapter served as the primer pair. TCRdb used MiXCR to reprocess the reads, holding one entry per CDR3 protein. The table includes about 89,000 distinct CDR3 sequences, 9% to 9.5% detected once. Regarding time point: before trial treatment. Low-dose radiotherapy, low-dose cyclophosphamide, aspirin, ipilimumab and nivolumab were all given to the donors. V gave up 0 bases and J gave up 4 bases, with 6 bases separating them. In germline, CDR1 is SGHTA, CDR2 FQGNSA. The CDR3 consists of 13 residues.

This TCR derives from a male donor with prostate cancer. The chain employs TRBV7-2 and TRBJ2-5; D is uncertain. The specimen comprised PBMCs, sampled before treatment. The CDR3 sequence: CASSLAYIETQYF. In nucleotides, the CDR3 is TGTGCCAGCAGCTTAGCGTATATAGAGACCCAGTACTTC.